These 15 T cell receptor beta chains share one sample of origin, sequenced in a study of identical twins. TCRdb ran MiXCR on the 5' RACE reads and lists one entry per CDR3 protein. The sample yields under 400,000 distinct CDR3 sequences, approximately 8.8% seen once. The sample comprised naive T cells sorted from blood. The origin of the receptors is a woman between 45 and 60 years old in good health.

This chain connects TRBV3-1 to TRBJ2-5, with TRBD2 matching 10 bases. This CDR3 region has 14 residues. Germline lookup yields CDR1 LGHDT and CDR2 YNNKEL (reference sequence). The ends lost 3 bases at V and 2 bases at J; junction bases unmatched: 0. CDR3 protein: CASSHSGRQETQYF. As DNA, the CDR3 is TGTGCCAGCAGCCATAGCGGGAGGCAAGAGACCCAGTACTTC.

The sample holds many counts of this clonotype. The chain is built from TRBV3-1 and TRBJ2-5, with D possibly TRBD2 on 7 matching bases. The V and J ends lost 5 bases and 5 bases respectively, with 15 bases between them. This CDR3 contains 14 residues. The germline gives CDR1 LGHDT, CDR2 YNNKEL (reference sequence). CDR3 region: CASSTRGAGETQYF. The CDR3 DNA sequence: TGTGCCAGCAGCACCCGGGGGGCCGGGGAGACCCAGTACTTC.

This clonotype was seen at least ten times. The chain employs TRBV20-1 and TRBJ2-2; tentatively, D is TRBD1 or TRBD2 (5 bases each). The germline V gene has CDR1 DFQATT and CDR2 SNEGSKA (reference sequence). V was clipped by 4 bases and J by 5 bases, with 14 bases between them. This CDR3 region has 14 residues. The chain's CDR3 is CSANPLGTTGELFF. In DNA form, the CDR3 reads TGCAGTGCTAATCCACTGGGGACGACCGGGGAGCTGTTTTTT.

This clonotype was recorded many times. This rearrangement joins TRBV12-3 or TRBV12-4 to TRBJ2-1, with TRBD2 identical over 9 bases. Trimming cost V 5 bases and J 9 bases; bases outside gene matches: 8. The CDR3 covers 14 residues. The CDR3 reads CASSILAGVGEQFF. CDR3 nucleotide sequence: TGTGCCAGCAGTATCTTAGCGGGAGTTGGTGAGCAGTTCTTC.

The V gene is TRBV19, the J gene TRBJ1-5, with a weak D call TRBD1 (5 bases). Per germline, CDR1 LNHDA and CDR2 SQIVND (reference sequence). The CDR3 loop spans 14 amino acids. The ends were cut back, 5 bases at V and 7 bases at J, with 15 bases in the middle. This CDR3 reads CASSGSGTRQPQHF. The CDR3 nucleotides read TGTGCCAGTAGTGGATCCGGGACTAGGCAGCCCCAGCATTTT.

Many counts were recorded for this clonotype. This sequence joins TRBV10-3 and TRBJ2-1, with D possibly TRBD1 on 6 matching bases. V was pared by 6 bases and J by 1 base, with 13 bases between. CDR3 length: 15 residues. The germline CDR1 and CDR2 sequences are ENHRY and SYGVKD. The CDR3 is CAISITGKSYNEQFF. The CDR3 coding sequence is TGTGCCATCAGCATAACAGGGAAGTCCTACAATGAGCAGTTCTTC.

Concerning this clonotype itself: The junction departs from germline at one end; a sequencing error may be responsible. The J gene is TRBJ2-1, the V gene TRBV7-7; the D call may be TRBD1 or TRBD2 (5 bases each). CDR3 length: 14 amino acids. CDR1 and CDR2 from the germline V gene are SSHAT and FNYEAQ (reference sequence). CDR3 region: CASSPSGQYFEQFF. The CDR3 DNA follows: TGTGCTAGCAGCCCCAGCGGACAATACTTTGAGCAGTTCTTC.

V gene TRBV20-1 combines with J gene TRBJ2-1; the match to TRBD2 covers 12 bases. Per germline, CDR1 DFQATT and CDR2 SNEGSKA (reference sequence). V trimming: 7 bases; J trimming: 0 bases; junction bases outside the gene matches: 7. The CDR3 consists of 16 residues. The CDR3 sequence is CSVSLAGGPSYNEQFF. The CDR3 nucleotides are TGCAGTGTTTCTCTAGCGGGAGGGCCCTCCTACAATGAGCAGTTCTTC.

This clonotype was found many times. J is TRBJ2-7 and V is TRBV12-3 or TRBV12-4; 9 bases agree with TRBD2. V shed 5 bases and J 4 bases; nucleotides not matched to a gene: 12. The CDR3 length is 16 residues. As DNA, the CDR3 is TGTGCCAGCAGTCCCCTGGCGGGAGGGCCGGTGTACGAGCAGTACTTC. It codes for CASSPLAGGPVYEQYF.

This clonotype was recorded many times. CDR3 sequence reads: CASSFRTSLGNEQFF. CDR3 coding DNA: TGTGCCAGCAGCTTCAGGACTAGTCTAGGCAATGAGCAGTTCTTC. J is TRBJ2-1 and V is TRBV7-7; 7 bases match TRBD2. With V trimmed by 3 bases and J by 6 bases, 8 bases remained unmatched. Looked up from germline, CDR1 is SSHAT and CDR2 is FNYEAQ (reference sequence). The length of the CDR3 is 15 residues.

There are a few counts of this clonotype. The J gene is TRBJ2-7, the V gene TRBV29-1; 10 bases are a match to TRBD1. The CDR3 runs to 12 residues. CDR1 SQVTM and CDR2 ANQGSEA come from the germline V gene. The CDR3, as DNA: TGCGGCGGGACAGGGGAAACCTACGAGCAGTACTTC. Its protein product is CGGTGETYEQYF.

This clonotype occurred a few times. The rearrangement links TRBV2 to TRBJ2-7, with 9 bases aligning to TRBD1. Germline values: CDR1 SNHLY, CDR2 FYNNEI. The V segment lost 9 bases and the J segment 4 bases; nucleotides outside the gene matches: 7. CDR3 length equals 13 residues. CDR3 in DNA: TGTGCCAGTCGGGACAGGGTAAGGTACGAGCAGTACGTC. It translates to CASRDRVRYEQYV.

The sample holds a few counts of this clonotype. V gene TRBV12-3 or TRBV12-4 combines with J gene TRBJ1-3; a weak D match, TRBD1 (6 bases). Deletions cut 0 bases from V and 2 bases from J, with 14 bases between. This CDR3 has 17 amino acids. CDR3 DNA: TGTGCCAGCAGTTTAGCCAGGGGCACCTCAACTGGAAACACCATATATTTT. It codes for CASSLARGTSTGNTIYF.

This clonotype was recorded at least ten times. The chain is built from TRBV12-3 or TRBV12-4 and TRBJ1-1; D is unclear. The length of the CDR3 is 13 residues. The V end was cut by 11 bases, the J end by 0 bases, with 13 bases between. The CDR3 loop reads CAGSERLNTEAFF. The CDR3 DNA sequence: TGTGCCGGTTCAGAGAGATTGAACACTGAAGCTTTCTTT.

A few counts support this clonotype. The chain couples TRBV20-1 to TRBJ2-2, with D possibly TRBD1 on 5 matching bases. Germline CDR1 is DFQATT and CDR2 is SNEGSKA (reference sequence). This CDR3 has 18 residues. The V gene lost 0 bases and the J gene lost 0 bases, with 17 bases spanning the gap. The CDR3 sequence: CSAREISSGAANTGELFF. The CDR3 DNA reads TGCAGTGCTAGAGAGATATCTAGTGGGGCGGCGAACACCGGGGAGCTGTTTTTT.